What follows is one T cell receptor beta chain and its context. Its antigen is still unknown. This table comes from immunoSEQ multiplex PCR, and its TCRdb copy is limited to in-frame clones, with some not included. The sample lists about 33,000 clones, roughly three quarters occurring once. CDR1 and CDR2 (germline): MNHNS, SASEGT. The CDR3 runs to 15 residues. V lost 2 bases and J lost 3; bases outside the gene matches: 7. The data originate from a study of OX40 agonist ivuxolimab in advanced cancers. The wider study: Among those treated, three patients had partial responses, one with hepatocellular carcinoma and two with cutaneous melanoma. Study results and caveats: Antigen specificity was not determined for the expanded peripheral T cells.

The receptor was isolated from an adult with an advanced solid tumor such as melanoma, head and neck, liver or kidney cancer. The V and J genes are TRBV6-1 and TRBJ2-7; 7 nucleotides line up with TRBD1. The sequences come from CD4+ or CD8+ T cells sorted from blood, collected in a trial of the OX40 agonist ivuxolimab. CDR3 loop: CASSEMDRNFYEQYF. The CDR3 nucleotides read TGTGCCAGCAGTGAAATGGACAGGAACTTCTACGAGCAGTACTTC.